This passage covers 29 T cell receptor beta chains from one sample sequenced in a study of T cell clusters in autoimmune cytopenias. Each sample's input was 200 to 250 ng genomic DNA, about 38,000 genome equivalents. TRB was amplified by touch-down multiplex PCR, primer pools A and B combined. TCRdb reprocessed the multiplex PCR reads, keeping one entry per CDR3 protein, no DNA. This table lists 4,000 or so distinct CDR3 sequences. Source material: peripheral blood. Source of these receptors: a human donor with an autoimmune cytopenia or autoimmune hepatitis (not recorded which).

Its frequency marks this clonotype as large (0.1 to 1%). The J gene is TRBJ2-3, the V gene TRBV30. This CDR3 has 12 amino acids. Germline CDR1 and CDR2: GTSNPN and SVGIG (reference sequence). This CDR3 reads CAWSDFYDTQYF.

This clonotype is labeled medium-sized based on frequency. The chain combines TRBV27 with TRBJ1-4. The germline CDR1 and CDR2 sequences are MNHEY and SMNVEV (reference sequence). There are 14 residues in the CDR3. The CDR3 is CASSLYRDNEKLFF. Combining the CDR3 with reference TRBV27 and TRBJ1-4 gives the whole variable domain EAQVTQNPRYLITVTGKKLTVTCSQNMNHEYMSWYRQDPGLGLRQIYYSMNVEVTDKGDVPEGYKVSRKEKRNFPLILESPSPNQTSLYFCASSLYRDNEKLFFGSGTQLSVL.

This chain connects TRBV7-6 to TRBJ2-5; the D gene TCRdb calls, TRBD1, cannot be checked with no DNA. Germline CDR1 and CDR2: SGHVS and FNYEAQ. The CDR3 totals 14 residues. CDR3 region: CASRITGVYETQYF.

By frequency, this clonotype registers large. The chain couples TRBV19 to TRBJ2-5. The CDR3 has 14 residues. CDR1 LNHDA and CDR2 SQIVND come from the germline V gene (reference sequence). CDR3: CASSIGAPDGTQYF. Full variable domain (outside the CDR3, taken from reference TRBV19 and TRBJ2-5): DGGITQSPKYLFRKEGQNVTLSCEQNLNHDAMYWYRQDPGQGLRLIYYSQIVNDFQKGDIAEGYSVSREKKESFPLTVTSAQKNPTAFYLCASSIGAPDGTQYFGPGTRLLVL.

Its frequency marks this clonotype as large. This chain links TRBV11-1 with TRBJ2-1. The germline V gene has CDR1 SGHAT and CDR2 FQDESV (reference sequence). CDR3 length: 15 residues. The CDR3 protein is CASSFSGFSYNEQFF.

According to its frequency, this clonotype is medium-sized. The chain carries TRBV7-6 and TRBJ2-3; without DNA, the TCRdb call of TRBD2 cannot be checked. This CDR3 region has 19 residues. Germline assignment: CDR1 SGHVS and CDR2 FNYEAQ. CDR3 loop: CASSLSGTSGRYSTDTQYF.

The chain uses TRBV30 and TRBJ2-1. CDR1 and CDR2 from the germline V gene are GTSNPN and SVGIG (reference sequence). The CDR3 extends over 15 amino acids. CDR3 sequence: CAWSVPLGTYNEQFF.

This clonotype is classed as medium-sized by frequency. V usage is TRBV6-5 and J usage is TRBJ2-7; checking the TCRdb D call of TRBD1 is not possible without DNA. This CDR3 region has 13 residues. Germline V gene data show CDR1 as MNHEY and CDR2 as SVGAGI. The CDR3: CASSQDRGRIHYF.

V is TRBV30 and J is TRBJ1-3; TCRdb's assignment of TRBD1 cannot be checked, as there is no DNA. There are 15 residues in the CDR3. Germline CDR1 and CDR2: GTSNPN and SVGIG (reference sequence). This CDR3 is CAWSAGTNPGNTIYF.

This clonotype is large by frequency. This sequence joins TRBV19 and TRBJ2-5; TCRdb's D gene call, TRBD2, goes unchecked for lack of DNA. The CDR3 contains 13 residues. Germline CDR1 LNHDA, CDR2 SQIVND (reference sequence). CDR3 amino acids: CASSLPTSLTQYF.

The rearrangement joins TRBV30 to TRBJ1-5; TCRdb selects TRBD1, and the lack of DNA leaves this call unchecked. Germline V CDR1 and CDR2: GTSNPN, SVGIG (reference sequence). The CDR3 is 15 amino acids. CDR3 amino acids: CAWSVLWGRNQPQHF.

This sequence joins TRBV19 and TRBJ2-2; TCRdb selects TRBD1, and the lack of DNA leaves this call unchecked. Germline loops: CDR1 LNHDA, CDR2 SQIVND (reference sequence). CDR3 length: 13 amino acids. CDR3 sequence: CASTPQFTGELFF.

The rearrangement uses TRBV19 and TRBJ2-1; TCRdb calls TRBD2, which cannot be checked without DNA. Germline-derived CDR1 and CDR2 are LNHDA and SQIVND (reference sequence). The CDR3 is 15 amino acids. Here the CDR3 reads CASSIDSGSYNEQFF.

This clonotype is identified as medium-sized from frequency. The V call is TRBV6-5, the J call TRBJ2-3; the D call from TCRdb, TRBD1, cannot be confirmed without DNA. The CDR3 has 16 amino acids. Germline CDR1 is MNHEY and CDR2 is SVGAGI. This CDR3 reads CASSQDSLPFPDTQYF.

The genes are TRBV30 and TRBJ2-2; absent DNA, TCRdb's TRBD2 call cannot be checked. The CDR3 consists of 14 residues. CDR1 and CDR2 (germline): GTSNPN, SVGIG (reference sequence). The CDR3 loop reads CASKKAGGTGELFF. The full variable domain, with the rest looked up from reference TRBV30 and TRBJ2-2, is SQTIHQWPATLVQPVGSPLSLECTVEGTSNPNLYWYRQAAGRGLQLLFYSVGIGQISSEVPQNLSASRPQDRQFILSSKKLLLSDSGFYLCASKKAGGTGELFFGEGSRLTVL.

CDR3 sequence reads: CASSSRDTNTEAFF. The V and J genes are TRBV7-9 and TRBJ1-1; the D call from TCRdb, TRBD1, cannot be confirmed without DNA. CDR1 SEHNR and CDR2 FQNEAQ come from the germline V gene (reference sequence). CDR3 length: 14 residues.

The rearrangement uses TRBV29-1 and TRBJ1-2; the TCRdb call, TRBD1, lacks DNA for checking. In germline, CDR1 is SQVTM, CDR2 ANQGSEA. This CDR3 is 13 amino acids long. The CDR3 is CSVEGGQINGYTF.

The chain is built from TRBV19 and TRBJ2-3; the D call of TRBD2 rests on TCRdb alone, since no DNA is present to check it. Germline V gives CDR1 LNHDA, CDR2 SQIVND (reference sequence). The CDR3 is made up of 17 amino acids. The CDR3: CASSPRVTSGSTDTQYF.

The rearrangement joins TRBV5-1 to TRBJ2-5; TCRdb gives TRBD2 as the D gene, but with no DNA this cannot be confirmed. From germline, CDR1 is SGHRS and CDR2 YFSETQ. CDR3 length: 13 amino acids. CDR3: CASSQQEIGTQYF. The full variable domain, in which reference TRBV5-1 and TRBJ2-5 provide the parts outside the CDR3, is KAGVTQTPRYLIKTRGQQVTLSCSPISGHRSVSWYQQTPGQGLQFLFEYFSETQRNKGNFPGRFSGRQFSNSRSEMNVSTLELGDSALYLCASSQQEIGTQYFGPGTRLLVL.

This clonotype is labeled medium-sized based on frequency. This rearrangement joins TRBV11-1 to TRBJ2-7; TCRdb's assignment of TRBD1 cannot be checked, as there is no DNA. Germline CDR1 reads SGHAT; CDR2 reads FQDESV (reference sequence). CDR3 length equals 12 residues. CDR3 amino acids: CASSPGQLKQYF.

The rearrangement joins TRBV7-6 to TRBJ1-3; with no DNA, the TCRdb D assignment of TRBD1 cannot be verified. The CDR3 is 13 amino acids. Germline CDR1 SGHVS, CDR2 FNYEAQ. CDR3 sequence: CASSLGQGDTIYF.

This clonotype shows up as medium-sized (0.01 to 0.1%) by frequency. V usage is TRBV29-1 and J usage is TRBJ2-7. Germline lookup yields CDR1 SQVTM and CDR2 ANQGSEA. This CDR3 is 12 amino acids long. The CDR3 protein is CSARRMSNEQYF.

The chain has TRBV7-2 and TRBJ2-6. Germline V lookup: CDR1 SGHTA, CDR2 FQGNSA. The CDR3 extends over 15 amino acids. CDR3 in amino acids: CASSYGSSGANVLTF.

The V gene is TRBV11-2, the J gene TRBJ2-7. The CDR3 runs to 12 residues. The germline V gene has CDR1 SGHAT and CDR2 FQNNGV. This CDR3 reads CASMNQGGEQYF.

J is TRBJ1-4 and V is TRBV11-2. The CDR3 loop spans 14 amino acids. Germline CDR1 reads SGHAT; CDR2 reads FQNNGV. The CDR3 region is CASSIGPSNEKLFF.

This clonotype is deemed medium-sized by its frequency. The CDR3 spells CATSRDRVSYEQYF. This chain connects TRBV15 to TRBJ2-7; the TCRdb call, TRBD1, lacks DNA for checking. There are 14 residues in the CDR3. Germline V lookup: CDR1 LNHNV, CDR2 YYDKDF (reference sequence).

This clonotype is medium-sized by frequency. V and J are TRBV27 and TRBJ2-1; the D call of TRBD2 rests on TCRdb alone, since no DNA is present to check it. The CDR3 totals 13 residues. Germline values: CDR1 MNHEY, CDR2 SMNVEV (reference sequence). CDR3 amino acids: CASSSRTSVEQFF.

Judged by frequency, this clonotype is medium-sized. This chain joins TRBV6-1 and TRBJ2-1; TCRdb lists TRBD1, though no DNA is available to test this call. This CDR3 is 15 amino acids long. Germline CDR1 is MNHNS and CDR2 is SASEGT. CDR3 sequence reads: CASSEEGTGSYEQFF.

This clonotype counts as medium-sized by frequency. The CDR3 sequence: CSVVDRVEAFF. This chain links TRBV29-1 with TRBJ1-1; there is no DNA to check the TCRdb D call of TRBD1. Germline-derived CDR1 and CDR2 are SQVTM and ANQGSEA. The CDR3 runs 11 residues. Full variable domain (missing parts from reference TRBV29-1 and TRBJ1-1): SAVISQKPSRDICQRGTSLTIQCQVDSQVTMMFWYRQQPGQSLTLIATANQGSEATYESGFVIDKFPISRPNLTFSTLTVSNMSPEDSSIYLCSVVDRVEAFFGQGTRLTVV.